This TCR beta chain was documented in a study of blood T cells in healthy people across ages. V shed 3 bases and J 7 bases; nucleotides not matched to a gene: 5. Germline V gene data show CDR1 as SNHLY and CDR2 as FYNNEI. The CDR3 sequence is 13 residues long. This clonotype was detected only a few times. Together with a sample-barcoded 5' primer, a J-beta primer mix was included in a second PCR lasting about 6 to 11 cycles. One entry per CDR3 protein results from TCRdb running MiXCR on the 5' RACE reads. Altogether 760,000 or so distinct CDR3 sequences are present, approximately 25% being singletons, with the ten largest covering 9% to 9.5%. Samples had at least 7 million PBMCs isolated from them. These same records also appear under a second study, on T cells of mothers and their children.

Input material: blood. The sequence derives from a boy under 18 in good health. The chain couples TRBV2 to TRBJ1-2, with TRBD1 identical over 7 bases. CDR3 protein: CASSDRGFGGYTF. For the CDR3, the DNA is TGTGCCAGCAGTGACAGGGGGTTTGGTGGCTACACCTTC.